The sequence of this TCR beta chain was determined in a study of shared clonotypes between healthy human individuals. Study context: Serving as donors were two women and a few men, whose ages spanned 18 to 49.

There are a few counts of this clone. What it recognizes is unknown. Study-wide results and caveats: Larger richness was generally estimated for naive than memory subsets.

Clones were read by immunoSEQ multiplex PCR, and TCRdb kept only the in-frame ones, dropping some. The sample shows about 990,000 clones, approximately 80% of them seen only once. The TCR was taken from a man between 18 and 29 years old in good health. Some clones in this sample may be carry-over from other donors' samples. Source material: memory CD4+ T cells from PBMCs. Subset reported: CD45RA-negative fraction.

The CDR3 here is CASSIFGLGEKLFF. The CDR3, as DNA: TGTGCCAGTAGTATCTTCGGGTTGGGTGAAAAACTGTTTTTT. The J gene is TRBJ1-4, the V gene TRBV19; no clear D gene. Deletions cut 3 bases from V and 7 bases from J, with 12 bases between. The germline V gene has CDR1 LNHDA and CDR2 SQIVND (reference sequence). The CDR3 totals 14 residues.